The sequence of this T cell receptor beta chain was determined in a study of T cells after posttransplantation cyclophosphamide. Study-wide results and caveats: Later post-transplant blood repertoires were often dominated by donor CD8+ memory clones. After PTCy, TRB diversity resembled that of CNI/methotrexate controls. TRB overlap between skin or GI tissue T cells and blood was limited.

Turning to this clone: What it recognizes is unknown.

On the day of bone marrow donation, the related graft donor provided peripheral blood. Germline lookup yields CDR1 SGHKS and CDR2 YYEKEE (reference sequence). The CDR3 loop spans 11 amino acids. Trimming took 9 bases from V and 4 from J; bases not matched to a gene: 4. Profiled with immunoSEQ multiplex PCR; TCRdb holds only in-frame clones, not every one. This repertoire shows 23,000 or so clones, approximately 98% found once; its top ten account for under 0.15%. V gene TRBV5-5 combines with J gene TRBJ2-7; 7 positions agree with TRBD2. This TCR derives from a man in his forties or fifties in good health, CMV-negative, and a related stem cell transplant donor. The sequencing sample was made of naive CD8+ T cells sorted from PBMCs. Written as DNA, the CDR3 is TGTGCCACCGGGGAGGGGTACGAGCAGTACTTC. This codes for CATGEGYEQYF.